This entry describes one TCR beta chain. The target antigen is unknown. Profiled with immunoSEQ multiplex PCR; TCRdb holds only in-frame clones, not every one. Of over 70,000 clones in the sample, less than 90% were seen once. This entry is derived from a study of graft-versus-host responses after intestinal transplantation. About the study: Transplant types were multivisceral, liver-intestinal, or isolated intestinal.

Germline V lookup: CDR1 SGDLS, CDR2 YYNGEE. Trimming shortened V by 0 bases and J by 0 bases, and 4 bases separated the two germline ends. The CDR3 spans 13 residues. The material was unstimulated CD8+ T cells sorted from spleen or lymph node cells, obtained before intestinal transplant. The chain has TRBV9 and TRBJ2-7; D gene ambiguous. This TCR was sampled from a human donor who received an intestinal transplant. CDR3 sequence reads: CASSVGSSYEQYF. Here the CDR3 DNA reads TGTGCCAGCAGCGTAGGGAGCTCCTACGAGCAGTACTTC.